This TCR beta chain was retrieved from a study of OX40 agonist ivuxolimab in advanced cancers. Study in general: Mean age 60 years, range about 20 to 90; roughly 82% male.

Assay: immunoSEQ multiplex PCR; the TCRdb copy retains only in-frame clones and omits some. The sample carries around 130,000 clones, about 94% recorded once. The study's findings and limits: Within 6 weeks, CD4+ and CD8+ blood T cells expanded clonally at 0.1 to 3.0 mg/kg.

With regard to this clone: What it recognizes is unknown.

Exclusion of a patient followed from autoimmune disease history or systemic immunosuppression. The germline V and J ends were trimmed by 0 bases and 2 bases, with 2 bases remaining between them. This CDR3 is built from 12 residues. Germline CDR1 SGHRS, CDR2 YFSETQ. This rearrangement joins TRBV5-1 to TRBJ2-5; D unresolved. The source of this sequence is an adult with an advanced solid tumor such as melanoma, head and neck, liver or kidney cancer. Sequencing used CD4+ or CD8+ T cells sorted from blood, obtained in a trial of the OX40 agonist ivuxolimab. CDR3 in amino acids: CASSLGQETQYF. DNA for the CDR3: TGCGCCAGCAGCTTGGGGCAAGAGACCCAGTACTTC.